This T cell receptor (beta chain) was profiled in a study of blood T cell repertoires in COVID-19. Study context: T cells, B-cell-depleted T cells, or PBMCs provided the cDNA or gDNA that served as material.

Libraries were prepared by immunoSEQ multiplex PCR; TCRdb keeps only in-frame clonotypes and omits some of them. The data show hundreds of thousands of clones, with just under 85% seen just once and under 2% held by the top ten. CDR3 length: 18 amino acids. Trimming took off 1 base at V and 5 bases at J, with 22 bases between the two ends. Germline V gene data show CDR1 as SGHKS and CDR2 as YYEKEE (reference sequence). This clonotype was sampled from a woman older than 75 with acute or convalescent COVID-19. The sequenced material came from peripheral blood. This chain connects TRBV5-5 to TRBJ1-5, with D uncertain. CDR3 region: CASSLTEGLGLAHQPQHF. Written as DNA, the CDR3 is TGTGCCAGCAGCTTGACAGAGGGATTGGGCTTAGCCCATCAGCCCCAGCATTTT.